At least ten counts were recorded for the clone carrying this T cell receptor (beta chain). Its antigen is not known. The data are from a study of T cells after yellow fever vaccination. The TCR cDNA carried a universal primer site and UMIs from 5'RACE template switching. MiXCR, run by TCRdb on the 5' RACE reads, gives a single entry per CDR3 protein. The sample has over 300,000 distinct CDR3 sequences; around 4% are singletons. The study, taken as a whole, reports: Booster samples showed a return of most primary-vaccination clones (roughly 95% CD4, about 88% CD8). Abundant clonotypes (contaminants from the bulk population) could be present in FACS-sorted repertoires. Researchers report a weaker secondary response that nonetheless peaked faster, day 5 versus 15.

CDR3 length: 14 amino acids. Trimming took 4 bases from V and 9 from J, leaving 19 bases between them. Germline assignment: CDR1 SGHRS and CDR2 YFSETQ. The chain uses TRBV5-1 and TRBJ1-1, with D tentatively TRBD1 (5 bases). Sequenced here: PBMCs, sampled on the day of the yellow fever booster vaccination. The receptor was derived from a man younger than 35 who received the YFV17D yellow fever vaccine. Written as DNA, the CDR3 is TGCGCCAGCAGCACGGGACCGCCCCTCGGGAAAGCTTTCTTT. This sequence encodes CASSTGPPLGKAFF.